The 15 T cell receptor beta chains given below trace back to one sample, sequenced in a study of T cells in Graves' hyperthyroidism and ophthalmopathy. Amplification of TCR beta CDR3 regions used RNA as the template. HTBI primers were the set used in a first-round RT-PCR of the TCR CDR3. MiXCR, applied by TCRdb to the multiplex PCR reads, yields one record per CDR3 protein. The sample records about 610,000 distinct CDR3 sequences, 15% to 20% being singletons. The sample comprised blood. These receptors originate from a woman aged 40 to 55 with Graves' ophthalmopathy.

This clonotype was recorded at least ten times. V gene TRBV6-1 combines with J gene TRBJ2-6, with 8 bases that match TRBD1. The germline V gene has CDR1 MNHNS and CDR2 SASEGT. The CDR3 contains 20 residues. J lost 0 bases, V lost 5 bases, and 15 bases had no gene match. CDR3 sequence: CASSPPPGDRFSSGANVLTF. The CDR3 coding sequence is TGTGCCAGCAGTCCTCCCCCCGGGGACAGGTTTAGCTCTGGGGCCAACGTCCTGACTTTC.

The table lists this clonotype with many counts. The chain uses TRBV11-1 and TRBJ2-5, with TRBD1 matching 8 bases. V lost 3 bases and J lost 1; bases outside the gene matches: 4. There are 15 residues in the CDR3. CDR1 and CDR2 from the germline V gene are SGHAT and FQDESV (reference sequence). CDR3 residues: CASSFGGTGQETQYF. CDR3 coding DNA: TGTGCCAGCAGCTTCGGCGGGACAGGCCAAGAGACCCAGTACTTC. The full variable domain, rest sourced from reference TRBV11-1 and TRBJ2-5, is EAEVAQSPRYKITEKSQAVAFWCDPISGHATLYWYRQILGQGPELLVQFQDESVVDDSQLPKDRFSAERLKGVDSTLKIQPAELGDSAMYLCASSFGGTGQETQYFGPGTRLLVL.

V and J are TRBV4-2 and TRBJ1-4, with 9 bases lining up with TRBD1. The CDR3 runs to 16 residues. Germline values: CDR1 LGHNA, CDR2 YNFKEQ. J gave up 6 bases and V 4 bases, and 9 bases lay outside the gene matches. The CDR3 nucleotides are TGTGCCAGCAGCCTCCTAACAGGGGGCGCCGATGAAAAACTGTTTTTT. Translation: CASSLLTGGADEKLFF.

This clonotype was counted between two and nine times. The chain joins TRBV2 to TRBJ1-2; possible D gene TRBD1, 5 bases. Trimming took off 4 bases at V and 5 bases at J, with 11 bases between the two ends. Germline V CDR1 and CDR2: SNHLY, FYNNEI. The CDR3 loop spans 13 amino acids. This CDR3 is CASSVQGRYGYTF. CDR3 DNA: TGTGCCAGCAGTGTTCAGGGAAGGTATGGCTACACCTTC.

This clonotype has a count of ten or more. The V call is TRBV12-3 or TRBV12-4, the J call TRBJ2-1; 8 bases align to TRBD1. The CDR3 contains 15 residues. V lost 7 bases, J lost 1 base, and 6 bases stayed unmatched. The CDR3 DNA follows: TGTGCCAGCAACACCGGGACAGGTTCCTACAATGAGCAGTTCTTC. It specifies CASNTGTGSYNEQFF.

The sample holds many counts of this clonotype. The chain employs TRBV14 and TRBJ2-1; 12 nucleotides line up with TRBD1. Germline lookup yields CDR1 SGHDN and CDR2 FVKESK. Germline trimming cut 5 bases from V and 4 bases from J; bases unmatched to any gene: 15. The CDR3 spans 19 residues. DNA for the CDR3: TGTGCCAGCAGCTTCCGGGACAGGGGGCGATCCGTACTATACAATGAGCAGTTCTTC. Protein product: CASSFRDRGRSVLYNEQFF.

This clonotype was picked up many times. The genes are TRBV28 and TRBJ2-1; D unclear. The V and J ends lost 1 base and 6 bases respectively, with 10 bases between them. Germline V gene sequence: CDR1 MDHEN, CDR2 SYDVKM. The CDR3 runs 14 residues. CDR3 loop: CASSLSRPPNEQFF. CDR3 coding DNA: TGTGCCAGCAGTTTATCCCGACCCCCCAATGAGCAGTTCTTC.

The CDR3 loop is CASSQETGGLYEQYF. CDR3 nucleotide sequence: TGTGCCAGCAGCCAAGAAACCGGGGGGTTGTACGAGCAGTACTTC. The chain is built from TRBV3-1 and TRBJ2-7; TRBD2 matches at 7 bases. The ends lost 0 bases at V and 4 bases at J; junction bases unmatched: 6. The CDR3 is 15 amino acids. Per germline, CDR1 LGHDT and CDR2 YNNKEL (reference sequence).

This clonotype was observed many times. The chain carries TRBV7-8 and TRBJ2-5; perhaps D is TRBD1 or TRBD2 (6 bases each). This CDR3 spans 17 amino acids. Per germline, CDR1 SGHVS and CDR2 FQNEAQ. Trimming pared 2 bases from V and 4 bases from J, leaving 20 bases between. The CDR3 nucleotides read TGTGCCAGCAGCTTAAGGAGGGGGGCGTTTGCTCGAGAGACCCAGTACTTC. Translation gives CASSLRRGAFARETQYF.

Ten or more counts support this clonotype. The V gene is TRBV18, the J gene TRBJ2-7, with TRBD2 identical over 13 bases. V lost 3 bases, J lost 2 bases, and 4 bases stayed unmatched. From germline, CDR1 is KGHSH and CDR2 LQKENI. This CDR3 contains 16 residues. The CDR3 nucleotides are TGTGCCAGCTCACCCCCGGGACTAGCGGGACCCTACGAGCAGTACTTC. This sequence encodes CASSPPGLAGPYEQYF.

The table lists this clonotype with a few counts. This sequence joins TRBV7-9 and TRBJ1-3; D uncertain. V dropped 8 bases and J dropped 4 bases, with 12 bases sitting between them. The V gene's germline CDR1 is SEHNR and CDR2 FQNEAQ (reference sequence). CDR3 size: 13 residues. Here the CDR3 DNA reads TGTGCCAGCCAAGCTGCTGGAGGAAACACCATATATTTT. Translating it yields CASQAAGGNTIYF. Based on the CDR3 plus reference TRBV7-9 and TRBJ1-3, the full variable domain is DTGVSQNPRHKITKRGQNVTFRCDPISEHNRLYWYRQTLGQGPEFLTYFQNEAQLEKSRLLSDRFSAERPKGSFSTLEIQRTEQGDSAMYLCASQAAGGNTIYFGEGSWLTVV.

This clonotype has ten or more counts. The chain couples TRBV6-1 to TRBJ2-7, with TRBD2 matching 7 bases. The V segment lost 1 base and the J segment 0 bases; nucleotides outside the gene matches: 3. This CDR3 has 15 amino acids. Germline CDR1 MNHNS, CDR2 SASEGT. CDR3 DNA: TGTGCCAGCAGTGAAGGTGGCGGGAGCTCCTACGAGCAGTACTTC. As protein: CASSEGGGSSYEQYF.

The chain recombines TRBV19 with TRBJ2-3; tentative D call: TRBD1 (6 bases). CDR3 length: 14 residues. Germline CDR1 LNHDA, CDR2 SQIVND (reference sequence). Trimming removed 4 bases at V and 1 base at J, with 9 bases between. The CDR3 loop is CASSKTGRTDTQYF. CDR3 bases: TGTGCCAGTAGTAAGACAGGCCGCACAGATACGCAGTATTTT.

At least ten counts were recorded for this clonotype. The chain's CDR3 is CSVRLAGGTNEQFF. The CDR3 nucleotides are TGCAGCGTTCGACTAGCGGGAGGGACTAATGAGCAGTTCTTC. The rearrangement joins TRBV29-1 to TRBJ2-1; TRBD2 matches at 14 bases. J was trimmed by 7 bases and V by 5 bases; bases with no gene match: 4. This CDR3 has 14 residues. Germline CDR1 is SQVTM and CDR2 is ANQGSEA.

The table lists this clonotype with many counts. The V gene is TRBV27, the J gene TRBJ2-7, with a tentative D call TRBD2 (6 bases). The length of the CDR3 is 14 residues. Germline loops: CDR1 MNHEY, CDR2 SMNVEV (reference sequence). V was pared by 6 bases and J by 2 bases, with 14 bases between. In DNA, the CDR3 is TGTGCCAGCAGGGGGAGGCAACCCCCCTACGAGCAGTACTTC. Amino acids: CASRGRQPPYEQYF.